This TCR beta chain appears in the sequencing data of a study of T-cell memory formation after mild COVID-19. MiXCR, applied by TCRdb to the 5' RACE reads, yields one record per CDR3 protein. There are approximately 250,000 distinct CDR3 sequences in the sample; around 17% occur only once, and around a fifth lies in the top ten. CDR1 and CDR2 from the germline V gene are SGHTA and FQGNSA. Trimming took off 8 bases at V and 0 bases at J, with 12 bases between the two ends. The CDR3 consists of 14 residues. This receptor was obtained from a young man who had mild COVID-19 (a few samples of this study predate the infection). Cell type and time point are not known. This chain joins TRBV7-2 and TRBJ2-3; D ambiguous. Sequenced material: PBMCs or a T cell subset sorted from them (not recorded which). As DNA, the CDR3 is TGTGCCAGCGCCGATCCGGCTAGCACAGATACGCAGTATTTT. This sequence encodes CASADPASTDTQYF.